The clone carrying this TCR beta chain was observed a single time. The data stem from a study of blood T cell repertoires in COVID-19. Study-wide context: Samples representing acute and convalescent COVID-19 were sourced from the United States, Italy and Spain. From T cells, B-cell-depleted T cells, or PBMCs came the material, which was cDNA or gDNA.

CDR3 length: 14 amino acids. V lost 5 bases, J lost 3 bases, and 5 bases stayed unmatched. Germline CDR1 SEHNR, CDR2 FQNEAQ (reference sequence). Per the study methods: Amplification of reference gene primers was used by the study to estimate nucleated cell counts. Profiled with immunoSEQ multiplex PCR; TCRdb holds only in-frame clones, not every one. V, J and clone size derive from that table, while D and trimming were established from the DNA sequence. Here the sample spans 110,000 or so clones, around 80% being singletons. This clonotype was obtained from a woman of 80 years or more with acute or convalescent COVID-19. The chain is built from TRBV7-9 and TRBJ1-2; 8 nucleotides align to TRBD1. Sequencing input: peripheral blood. The CDR3 coding sequence is TGTGCCAGCAGCACACGACAGGGGTACTATGGCTACACCTTC. As protein: CASSTRQGYYGYTF.